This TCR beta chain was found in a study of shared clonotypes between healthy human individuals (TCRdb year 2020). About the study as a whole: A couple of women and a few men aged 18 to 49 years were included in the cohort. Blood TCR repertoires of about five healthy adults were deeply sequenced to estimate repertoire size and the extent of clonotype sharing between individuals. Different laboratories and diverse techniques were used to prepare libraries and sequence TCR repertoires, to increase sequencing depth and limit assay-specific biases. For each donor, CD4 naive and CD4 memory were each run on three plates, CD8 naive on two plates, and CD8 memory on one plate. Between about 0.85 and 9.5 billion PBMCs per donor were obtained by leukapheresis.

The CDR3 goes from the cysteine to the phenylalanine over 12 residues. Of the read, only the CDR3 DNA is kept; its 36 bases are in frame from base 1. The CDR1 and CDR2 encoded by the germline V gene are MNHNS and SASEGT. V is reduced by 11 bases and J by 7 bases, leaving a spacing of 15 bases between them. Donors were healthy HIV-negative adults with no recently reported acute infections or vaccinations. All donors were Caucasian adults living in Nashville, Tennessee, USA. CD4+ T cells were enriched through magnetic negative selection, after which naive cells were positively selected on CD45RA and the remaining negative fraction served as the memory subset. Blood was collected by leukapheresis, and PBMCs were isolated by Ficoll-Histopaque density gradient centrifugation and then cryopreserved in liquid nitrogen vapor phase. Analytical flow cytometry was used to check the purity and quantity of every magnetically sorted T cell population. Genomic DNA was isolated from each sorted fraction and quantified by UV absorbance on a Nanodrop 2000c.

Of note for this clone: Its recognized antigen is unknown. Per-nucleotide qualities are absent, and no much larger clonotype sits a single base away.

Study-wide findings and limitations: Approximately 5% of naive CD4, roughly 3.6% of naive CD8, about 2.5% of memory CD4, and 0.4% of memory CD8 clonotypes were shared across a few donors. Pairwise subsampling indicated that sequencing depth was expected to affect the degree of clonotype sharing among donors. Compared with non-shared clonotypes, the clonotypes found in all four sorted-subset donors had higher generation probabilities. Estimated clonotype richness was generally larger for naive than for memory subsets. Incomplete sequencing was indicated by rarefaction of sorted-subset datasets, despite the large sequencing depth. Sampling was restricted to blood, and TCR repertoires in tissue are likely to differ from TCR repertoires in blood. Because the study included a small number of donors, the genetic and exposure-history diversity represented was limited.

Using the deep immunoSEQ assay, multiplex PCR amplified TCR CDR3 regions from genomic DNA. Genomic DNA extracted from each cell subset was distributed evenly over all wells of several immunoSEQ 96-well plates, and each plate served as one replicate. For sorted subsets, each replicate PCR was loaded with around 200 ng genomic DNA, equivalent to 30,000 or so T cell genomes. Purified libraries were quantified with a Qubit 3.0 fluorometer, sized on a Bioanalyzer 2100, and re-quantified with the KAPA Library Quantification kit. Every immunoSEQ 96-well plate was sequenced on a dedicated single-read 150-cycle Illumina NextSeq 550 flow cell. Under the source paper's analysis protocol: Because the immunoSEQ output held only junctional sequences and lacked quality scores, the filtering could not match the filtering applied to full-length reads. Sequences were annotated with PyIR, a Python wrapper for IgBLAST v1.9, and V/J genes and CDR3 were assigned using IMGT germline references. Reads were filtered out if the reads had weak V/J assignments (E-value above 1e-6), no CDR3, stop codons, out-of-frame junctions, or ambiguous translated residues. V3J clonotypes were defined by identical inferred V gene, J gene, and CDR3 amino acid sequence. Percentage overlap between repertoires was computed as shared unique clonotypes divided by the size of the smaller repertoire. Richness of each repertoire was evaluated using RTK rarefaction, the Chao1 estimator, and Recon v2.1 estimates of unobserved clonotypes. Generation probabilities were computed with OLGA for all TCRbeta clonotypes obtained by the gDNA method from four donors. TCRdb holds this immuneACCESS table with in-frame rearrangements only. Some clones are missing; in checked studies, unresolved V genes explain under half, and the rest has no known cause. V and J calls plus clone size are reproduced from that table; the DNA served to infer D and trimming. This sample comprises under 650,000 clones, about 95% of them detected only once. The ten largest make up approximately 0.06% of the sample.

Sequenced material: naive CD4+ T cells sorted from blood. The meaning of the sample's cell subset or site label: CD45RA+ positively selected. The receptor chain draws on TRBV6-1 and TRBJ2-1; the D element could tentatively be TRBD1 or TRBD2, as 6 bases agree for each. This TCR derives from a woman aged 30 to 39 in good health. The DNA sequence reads TGTGCCCTCGGGCAGGGGAGGAATGAGCAGTTCTTC. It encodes CALGQGRNEQFF.